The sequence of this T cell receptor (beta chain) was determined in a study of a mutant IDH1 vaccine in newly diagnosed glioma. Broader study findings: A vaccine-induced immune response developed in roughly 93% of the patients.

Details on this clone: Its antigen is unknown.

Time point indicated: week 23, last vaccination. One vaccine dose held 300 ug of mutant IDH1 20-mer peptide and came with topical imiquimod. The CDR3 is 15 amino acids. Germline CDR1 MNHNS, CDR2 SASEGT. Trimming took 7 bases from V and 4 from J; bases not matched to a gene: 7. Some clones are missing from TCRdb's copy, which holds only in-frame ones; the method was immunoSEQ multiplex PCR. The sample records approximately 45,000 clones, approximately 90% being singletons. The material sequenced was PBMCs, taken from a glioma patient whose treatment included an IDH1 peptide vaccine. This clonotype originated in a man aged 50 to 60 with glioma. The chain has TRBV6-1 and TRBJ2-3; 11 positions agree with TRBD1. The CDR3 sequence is CASTERTGGADTQYF. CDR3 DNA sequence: TGTGCCAGCACTGAGCGGACAGGGGGCGCAGATACGCAGTATTTT.